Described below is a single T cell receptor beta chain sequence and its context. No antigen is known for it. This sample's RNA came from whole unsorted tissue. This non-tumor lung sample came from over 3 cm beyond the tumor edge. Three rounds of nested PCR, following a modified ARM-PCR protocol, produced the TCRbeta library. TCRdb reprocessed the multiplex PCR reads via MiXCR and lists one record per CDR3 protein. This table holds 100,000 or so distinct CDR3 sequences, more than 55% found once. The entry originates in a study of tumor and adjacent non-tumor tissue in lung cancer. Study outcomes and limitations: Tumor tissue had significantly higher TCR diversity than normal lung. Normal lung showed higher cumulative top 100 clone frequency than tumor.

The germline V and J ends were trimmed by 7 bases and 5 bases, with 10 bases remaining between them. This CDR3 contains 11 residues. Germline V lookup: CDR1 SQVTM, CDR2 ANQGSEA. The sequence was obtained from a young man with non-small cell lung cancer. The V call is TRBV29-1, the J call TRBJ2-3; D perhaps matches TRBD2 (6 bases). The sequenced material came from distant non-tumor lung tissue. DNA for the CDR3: TGCAGCGGAGGACTACAAGATACGCAGTATTTT. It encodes CSGGLQDTQYF.